Listed here are 24 T cell receptor beta chains from one sample, sequenced in a study of blood T cell repertoires in COVID-19. Assay: immunoSEQ multiplex PCR; the TCRdb copy retains only in-frame clones and omits some. The table lists 300,000 to 350,000 clones, 88% of them singletons. Sequenced material: PBMCs or T cells enriched from blood (not recorded which). The receptor source for this set is a woman aged 25 to 39 who had been exposed to COVID-19.

The chain combines TRBV5-1 with TRBJ1-1; no clear D gene. V was pared by 5 bases and J by 6 bases, with 17 bases between. CDR3 size: 14 residues. Germline-derived CDR1 and CDR2 are SGHRS and YFSETQ. CDR3 nucleotide sequence: TGCGCCAGCAGTAGGGAGGCCAATAGCGCTGAAGCTTTCTTT. As protein: CASSREANSAEAFF.

The V and J genes are TRBV5-1 and TRBJ2-5, with D perhaps TRBD2 (8 bases). The CDR3 is made up of 17 amino acids. Trimming removed 2 bases from V and 1 base from J, with 18 bases in between. From germline, CDR1 is SGHRS and CDR2 YFSETQ. CDR3 bases: TGCGCCAGCAGCTTAGGGGGCCTAGCGGGCCTCCAAGAGACCCAGTACTTC. Residues: CASSLGGLAGLQETQYF.

V and J are TRBV7-9 and TRBJ2-7; D might be TRBD1 (5 bases). With 6 bases removed from V and 1 base from J, the gap between germline ends came to 16 bases. Germline V gene sequence: CDR1 SEHNR, CDR2 FQNEAQ (reference sequence). The CDR3 has 15 residues. This CDR3 reads CASRHKGSGSYEQYF. CDR3 DNA sequence: TGTGCCAGCAGGCATAAGGGGTCCGGGTCCTACGAGCAGTACTTC.

V usage is TRBV4-2 and J usage is TRBJ2-2, with a weak D call TRBD1 (6 bases). The V gene's germline CDR1 is LGHNA and CDR2 YNFKEQ. This CDR3 has 16 residues. The V and J ends lost 1 base and 5 bases respectively, with 14 bases between them. The CDR3 DNA sequence: TGTGCCAGCAGCCAAGCCTCCCAGACAGGAACCGGGGAGCTGTTTTTT. Protein: CASSQASQTGTGELFF.

The chain combines TRBV6-5 with TRBJ1-2; the D gene is possibly TRBD1 (5 bases). V was cut by 10 bases and J by 8 bases, with 26 bases left in between. Per the germline V gene, CDR1 is MNHEY and CDR2 is SVGAGI. The CDR3 runs to 15 residues. CDR3 amino acids: CATQLGIRVGSGYTF. The CDR3 DNA is TGTGCCACACAACTGGGGATCAGGGTAGGCTCGGGCTACACCTTC.

The chain couples TRBV7-7 to TRBJ2-1; 8 nucleotides match TRBD2. The CDR3 is made up of 15 amino acids. Germline V gives CDR1 SSHAT, CDR2 FNYEAQ (reference sequence). With 0 bases clipped from V and 3 bases from J, the junction kept 1 base outside the gene matches. This CDR3 reads CASSLAGLDYNEQFF. The CDR3 DNA reads as TGTGCCAGCAGCTTAGCGGGACTAGACTACAATGAGCAGTTCTTC. The entire variable domain, with the rest obtained from reference TRBV7-7 and TRBJ2-1, is as follows: GAGVSQSPRYKVTKRGQDVTLRCDPISSHATLYWYQQALGQGPEFLTYFNYEAQPDKSGLPSDRFSAERPEGSISTLTIQRTEQRDSAMYRCASSLAGLDYNEQFFGPGTRLTVL.

V is TRBV18 and J is TRBJ1-5; D is ambiguous. Per germline, CDR1 KGHSH and CDR2 LQKENI. The V end was cut by 3 bases, the J end by 4 bases, with 10 bases between. CDR3 size: 14 residues. In nucleotides, the CDR3 is TGTGCCAGCTCACCCAAACGGGTAAATCAGCCCCAGCATTTT. It translates to CASSPKRVNQPQHF.

The chain couples TRBV28 to TRBJ2-6; D not resolved. Germline values: CDR1 MDHEN, CDR2 SYDVKM. The CDR3 has 14 amino acids. V lost 8 bases to trimming and J lost 0 bases, with 8 bases between them. CDR3 sequence: CASRLRSGANVLTF. Here the CDR3 DNA reads TGTGCCAGCCGACTCCGCTCTGGGGCCAACGTCCTGACTTTC. The complete variable domain, with remaining parts taken from reference TRBV28 and TRBJ2-6, reads DVKVTQSSRYLVKRTGEKVFLECVQDMDHENMFWYRQDPGLGLRLIYFSYDVKMKEKGDIPEGYSVSREKKERFSLILESASTNQTSMYLCASRLRSGANVLTFGAGSRLTVL.

The V and J genes are TRBV7-9 and TRBJ1-5; 7 bases map to TRBD1. Trimming took 3 bases from V and 0 from J; bases not matched to a gene: 11. The CDR3 loop spans 18 amino acids. Per the germline V gene, CDR1 is SEHNR and CDR2 is FQNEAQ (reference sequence). The CDR3 sequence: CASSFSTGTDYSNQPQHF. CDR3 nucleotides: TGTGCCAGCAGCTTTTCTACCGGGACAGATTATAGCAATCAGCCCCAGCATTTT.

The sample holds a few counts of this clone. The chain carries TRBV12-3 or TRBV12-4 and TRBJ2-5; the D is unclear. V shed 2 bases and J shed 0 bases, with 4 bases lying between them. CDR3 length: 13 residues. The CDR3 protein is CASSLNNQETQYF. For the CDR3, the DNA is TGTGCCAGCAGTTTAAACAACCAAGAGACCCAGTACTTC.

This chain connects TRBV18 to TRBJ2-1; TRBD2 matches at 11 bases. Unmatched junction bases numbered 6, after V lost 8 bases and J lost 6 bases. Germline V lookup: CDR1 KGHSH, CDR2 LQKENI. The CDR3 length is 14 residues. The DNA for the CDR3 is TGTGCCAGCCACGGACTAGCGGGCGTCAATGAGCAGTTCTTC. This sequence encodes CASHGLAGVNEQFF.

This chain uses TRBV10-3 with TRBJ1-1, with D perhaps matching TRBD1 (6 bases). This CDR3 is 14 amino acids long. The ends were cut back, 7 bases at V and 3 bases at J, with 15 bases in the middle. Germline CDR1 and CDR2: ENHRY and SYGVKD. DNA for the CDR3: TGTGCCATCACTGTGACAGGAGCGGACACTGAAGCTTTCTTT. Translated: CAITVTGADTEAFF.

V and J are TRBV11-2 and TRBJ1-1, with D maybe TRBD1 (6 bases). V dropped 5 bases and J dropped 0 bases, with 13 bases sitting between them. Germline V CDR1 and CDR2: SGHAT, FQNNGV. This CDR3 is 15 amino acids long. The CDR3 coding sequence is TGTGCCAGCAGCCCCCGGACAGTAATGAACACTGAAGCTTTCTTT. This gives the protein CASSPRTVMNTEAFF. The whole variable domain, filled in from reference TRBV11-2 and TRBJ1-1, reads EAGVAQSPRYKIIEKRQSVAFWCNPISGHATLYWYQQILGQGPKLLIQFQNNGVVDDSQLPKDRFSAERLKGVDSTLKIQPAKLEDSAVYLCASSPRTVMNTEAFFGQGTRLTVV.

V usage is TRBV7-2 and J usage is TRBJ1-1; no clear D gene. Trimming took off 3 bases at V and 6 bases at J, with 14 bases between the two ends. The CDR3 totals 14 residues. Germline loops: CDR1 SGHTA, CDR2 FQGNSA. CDR3 loop: CASSFVRPHAEAFF. The CDR3 nucleotides read TGTGCCAGCAGCTTCGTCAGGCCTCATGCTGAAGCTTTCTTT.

This chain joins TRBV10-3 and TRBJ2-1, with D possibly matching TRBD2 (6 bases). The CDR3 is 12 amino acids. Germline V lookup: CDR1 ENHRY, CDR2 SYGVKD. V lost 3 bases and J 9 bases, leaving 9 bases between the germline ends. CDR3: CAISDGGTEQFF. The CDR3 DNA reads as TGTGCCATCAGTGACGGGGGTACTGAGCAGTTCTTC.

This sequence joins TRBV11-3 and TRBJ1-1; 7 bases line up with TRBD1. J was trimmed by 0 bases and V by 5 bases; bases with no gene match: 6. CDR3 length equals 15 residues. The germline V gene has CDR1 SGHNT and CDR2 YENEEA. CDR3 DNA sequence: TGTGCCAGCAGCCCAGGGGGGCTCATGAACACTGAAGCTTTCTTT. It is translated as CASSPGGLMNTEAFF.

The chain links TRBV7-7 to TRBJ2-5; 11 bases agree with TRBD2. The CDR3 contains 16 residues. Germline V gene lookup returns CDR1 SSHAT and CDR2 FNYEAQ (reference sequence). After removal of 5 bases from V and 1 base from J, the junction contained 6 bases not matched to a gene. The CDR3 bases are TGTGCCAGCAGCCTTACCGGGACTAGCGGCCAAGAGACCCAGTACTTC. Residues: CASSLTGTSGQETQYF. Based on the CDR3 plus reference TRBV7-7 and TRBJ2-5, the full variable domain is GAGVSQSPRYKVTKRGQDVTLRCDPISSHATLYWYQQALGQGPEFLTYFNYEAQPDKSGLPSDRFSAERPEGSISTLTIQRTEQRDSAMYRCASSLTGTSGQETQYFGPGTRLLVL.

The rearrangement joins TRBV28 to TRBJ2-5; 8 bases fit TRBD2. The J segment lost 3 bases and the V segment lost 7 bases, leaving 16 bases of the junction unmatched. The CDR3 is 17 residues long. Germline CDR1 is MDHEN and CDR2 is SYDVKM. DNA for the CDR3: TGTGCCAGCACCCCCGCTGCTCAAAACGGGGGGGAAGAGACCCAGTACTTC. It translates to CASTPAAQNGGEETQYF.

This clone was recorded a few times. The V and J genes are TRBV2 and TRBJ1-2; the match to TRBD1 covers 7 bases. Unmatched junction bases numbered 11, after V lost 3 bases and J lost 1 base. The germline V gene encodes CDR1 SNHLY and CDR2 FYNNEI. The CDR3 is 17 residues long. The CDR3: CASSDQGNRGYNYGYTF. The CDR3 nucleotides read TGTGCCAGCAGTGACCAGGGGAACAGGGGTTATAACTATGGCTACACCTTC. Full variable domain (remainder filled in from reference TRBV2 and TRBJ1-2): EPEVTQTPSHQVTQMGQEVILRCVPISNHLYFYWYRQILGQKVEFLVSFYNNEISEKSEIFDDQFSVERPDGSNFTLKIRSTKLEDSAMYFCASSDQGNRGYNYGYTFGSGTRLTVV.

This chain links TRBV5-1 with TRBJ1-2, with 11 bases aligning to TRBD1. The CDR3 length is 17 residues. After removal of 4 bases from V and 4 bases from J, the junction contained 12 bases not matched to a gene. Germline V gene sequence: CDR1 SGHRS, CDR2 YFSETQ. This CDR3 is CASSTDRGRLGAYGYTF. DNA for the CDR3: TGCGCCAGCAGCACGGACAGGGGGCGATTGGGGGCCTATGGCTACACCTTC. Using reference TRBV5-1 and TRBJ1-2 for the parts outside the CDR3, the full variable domain is KAGVTQTPRYLIKTRGQQVTLSCSPISGHRSVSWYQQTPGQGLQFLFEYFSETQRNKGNFPGRFSGRQFSNSRSEMNVSTLELGDSALYLCASSTDRGRLGAYGYTFGSGTRLTVV.

The chain links TRBV5-1 to TRBJ1-1, with D unresolved. CDR3 length: 15 residues. Trimming pared 0 bases from V and 4 bases from J, leaving 13 bases between. Germline V lookup: CDR1 SGHRS, CDR2 YFSETQ. The CDR3 DNA reads TGCGCCAGCAGCTTGGCAGGTAGTGAGGGCACTGAAGCTTTCTTT. Its protein is CASSLAGSEGTEAFF.

This clone was picked up one time. This chain links TRBV5-4 with TRBJ1-2; a weak D match, TRBD1 (5 bases). The germline V and J ends were trimmed by 0 bases and 6 bases, with 12 bases remaining between them. Germline V gene sequence: CDR1 SGHNT, CDR2 YYREEE (reference sequence). The CDR3 extends over 14 amino acids. The CDR3: CASSLGRGLNGYTF. CDR3 DNA: TGTGCCAGCAGCTTGGGGCGGGGCCTGAATGGCTACACCTTC.

This chain joins TRBV2 and TRBJ1-3; D gene uncertain. The CDR3 length is 15 residues. The germline CDR1 and CDR2 sequences are SNHLY and FYNNEI. Trimming left V 0 bases short and J 4 bases short, with 10 bases between. CDR3 DNA: TGTGCCAGCAGTGAAGCGCGTAGGCGGGGAAACACCATATATTTT. Protein product: CASSEARRRGNTIYF.

This clone was observed once. The V call is TRBV7-3, the J call TRBJ2-3, with D maybe TRBD2 (6 bases). Germline-derived CDR1 and CDR2 are SGHTA and FQGTGA. The CDR3 covers 18 residues. Between the trimmed V and J ends, which lost 1 base and 2 bases, there was a span of 19 bases. The CDR3 region is CASSLSVGFGLHTDTQYF. The CDR3, as DNA: TGTGCCAGCAGCTTAAGCGTCGGGTTTGGACTACACACAGATACGCAGTATTTT.